This TCR beta chain emerged from a study of T-cell memory formation after mild COVID-19. Overall study: Clusters of TCRs were largely donor specific.

TCRdb reprocessed the 5' RACE reads via MiXCR and lists one record per CDR3 protein. The table lists over 350,000 distinct CDR3 sequences, roughly 24% of them singletons, with roughly 8.9% in the top ten. The study, taken as a whole, reports: Memory sampled before infection contained some responding clones, suggesting cross-reactive memory joined.

This CDR3 is built from 14 residues. CDR1 is DFQATT and CDR2 is SNEGSKA in the germline V gene (reference sequence). The V and J ends lost 6 bases and 2 bases respectively, with 17 bases between them. This clonotype was seen a few times. What it binds is not known. The sequencing input was PBMCs or a T cell subset sorted from them (not recorded which). The sequence derives from an adult woman who had mild COVID-19 (a few samples of this study predate the infection). Cell type and time point are not known. This chain links TRBV20-1 with TRBJ2-7; no clear D. The CDR3 DNA follows: TGCAGTGCCTGTATCGGTAGCTCACCCTACGAGCAGTACTTC. The encoded protein is CSACIGSSPYEQYF.